This record looks at one T cell receptor (beta chain) sequence and its context. The clone's antigen remains unknown. The sample holds no much larger clone one base away, and base qualities are not on file. This entry comes from a study of cytomegalovirus exposure and HLA in healthy donors (dated by TCRdb to the late 2010s). About the full investigation: According to an earlier analysis of around 600 of the donors, some 170 million T cells yielded approximately 120 million unique TCR beta sequences and roughly 280 Gb of sequence data. Every repertoire in the discovery cohort had been generated on one and the same sequencing platform. Among around 400 genotyped donors of the cohort, an average of approximately 240,000 unique TCR beta nucleotide sequences was sequenced per donor, of which about 19% were non-productive. Roughly five DR-DQ haplotypes were treated as single units for association and clustering because of strong linkage in the cohort. A later analysis re-analyzed previously published TCR beta repertoires from roughly 600 donors and added high-resolution HLA genotyping to study TCR occurrence patterns. In the later analysis, no new phenotypic data were used to find candidate immune exposures; instead, reliance was placed on TCR beta sequences and their occurrence across donors. About 300 gigabases of sequencing data and around 80 million unique TCR sequences made up an early release that covered approximately 700 HLA-typed donors. Both class I and class II loci were covered by HLA typing, at four-digit resolution. Donor age, sex, ethnicity and CMV serostatus were compiled together with the repertoire data. Of the 300 to 500 genotyped donors, 70% to 90% were placed in the genetic ancestry cluster associated with self-reported Caucasian donors. The number of typed donors differed by locus: roughly 629-630 for A, B, C, DRB1 and DQB1; 500 to 550 for DQA1; 600 to 610 for DPA1; and some 430 for DPB1. An earlier analysis of several hundred of the donors applied high-throughput TCR beta sequencing to assess whether each TCR beta V gene segment acted as functional or pseudogenic. To predict cytomegalovirus infection status, the study brought together high-throughput TCR immunosequencing, statistical association of individual TCRs with disease status, and machine learning. The study was designed to test whether signatures of past pathogen exposure could be identified by cataloging public T cell receptors. Besides the first cohort of approximately 670 subjects, a separate validation cohort made up of over 95 different subjects was used. Using immunosequencing, the study profiled T cell repertoires from about 650 subjects and related those repertoires to cytomegalovirus serostatus. A later genetic analysis used genome-wide SNP genotypes for about 60% of the 666 donors, treating that subset as a discovery cohort.

The cohort was made up of approximately 700 healthy bone marrow donors. Cohort members were all nominally healthy when sampled, although unrecorded immune exposures were likely present. The donor tested CMV seropositive and was one of the 289 seropositive cohort members. Every donor gave a peripheral blood sample, and the peripheral blood mononuclear cells from that sample were used for TCR beta sequencing. The Qiagen DNeasy Blood Extraction Kit was used to extract genomic DNA from the blood cell samples. What the study reported, not specific to this receptor: In a later analysis, HLA-associated TCR beta chains were found to be more clonally expanded and to have lower generation probabilities than equally common non-associated chains. This cohort had only TCR beta chains sequenced, and the lack of alpha or paired-chain data limited which features could be detected. In a later analysis, several top co-occurrence clusters were reported to appear linked to parvovirus B19, influenza, CMV and Epstein-Barr virus. In a later analysis, TCR association rates were found to vary across HLA loci, with the most associated TCRs seen for DRB1 alleles and the fewest for HLA-C alleles. Because counts were too low, about 17 rarely observed V segments, including chromosome 9 orphons, were excluded from the earlier analysis of some 540 of the donors. Most TCR sequences were observed very rarely across donors, whereas some public TCRs were present in many individuals. Broadly in line with IMGT annotations, most TCR beta V segments showed up in productive rearrangements about 90% or about 30% of the time in an earlier analysis of several hundred of the donors. In a later analysis, around 17,000 TCR beta sequences were associated with specific HLA alleles at a false discovery rate of 0.05. In both the original and validation cohorts, the classifier was reported to diagnose cytomegalovirus status with high specificity and sensitivity. A later analysis found that most CMV-associated TCR beta chains appeared HLA-restricted, with HLA associations seemingly driven largely by CMV exposure. Correlated functional status among segregating V segments might reflect linkage disequilibrium, but an unknown experimental factor could not be ruled out. For the cohort, immune exposure information was limited to CMV serostatus. It was suggested by the authors that the approach could potentially be generalized to other disease states and immunological phenotypes. A later genetic analysis associated a missense DCLRE1C variant with V-gene and J-gene trimming of TCR beta chains, and an independent cohort replicated the association. When HLA alleles, especially DR and DQ, strongly co-occurred, attributing TCR associations to individual alleles was difficult. Because HLA typing was missing for some donors at each locus, association tests included only the typed subset. A further reported finding was that TCR beta sequences accurately predicted the HLA-A and HLA-B alleles for most subjects in the first cohort. The study gave a list of under 200 TCR beta chains associated with cytomegalovirus. Three of the identified cytomegalovirus-associated TCR beta chains were confirmed in vitro to be specific for cytomegalovirus antigens. Compared with the approximately 670-donor mean, donors in an Asian-associated ancestry cluster had fewer N-insertions in productive TCRs, according to a later genetic analysis. Sequencing depth was assumed to be roughly uniform across donors in the presence/absence analyses, though that assumption may not hold. A group of highly shared sequence variants was considered likely to be a technical artifact of the sequencing pipeline.

The method was the immunoSEQ multiplex PCR assay. For the multiplex PCR, a mixture combining 60 forward primers for TCR Vbeta segments and 13 reverse primers for TCR Jbeta segments was used. The CDR3 region of rearranged TCR beta genes was amplified from genomic DNA by a multiplex PCR assay. Amplified TCR beta libraries were sequenced as 87-base-pair reads on the Illumina HiSeq System. The original pipeline was this. Across the 500 to 850 repertoires, a later analysis counted 75 million to 90 million unique TCR beta chains, around 11 million of which were shared by at least two donors. Raw reads were error-corrected and collapsed into unique sequences with a nearest-neighbor algorithm that merged closely related sequences to remove PCR and sequencing errors. To assign V, D and J gene segments, CDR3 sequences were aligned to IMGT reference sequences. For a sequence to be retained, at least a six-nucleotide match to both a V gene segment and a J gene segment was required. Rearrangements were called productive when the CDR3 lacked stop codons and stayed in frame with V and J; all others were non-productive. Following IMGT convention, CDR3 was defined as the stretch from the second conserved V-encoded cysteine to the conserved J-encoded phenylalanine. In an earlier analysis of some 550 of the donors, sequences lacking an unambiguous match to a single V gene segment were excluded. In an earlier analysis of several hundred of the donors, V segments were called functional above 56.7% productive rearrangements and were called segregating when the between-donor standard deviation exceeded 5%. A statistical classification framework was developed to diagnose cytomegalovirus status using the catalog of TCR beta chain sequences. In a later analysis, V and J genes were assigned by comparing TCR nucleotide sequences against IMGT/GENE-DB human TR gene sequences. A later analysis assigned CDR3 sequences and most-parsimonious VDJ recombination scenarios with the TCRdist pipeline. In a later analysis, every TCR beta chain was defined by the combination of its CDR3 amino acid sequence and its V-gene family, and reads without a unique V-gene family were dropped. In a later analysis, 450 to 600 highly shared, low-generation-probability nucleotide sequences were removed to address suspected cross-contamination and a sequencing artifact. A later analysis calculated a clonal expansion index for each public chain from normalized within-repertoire ranks of inferred template counts. A later analysis computed generation probabilities with a VDJ recombination model fitted to out-of-frame rearrangements, and checked the results against IGoR. Hypergeometric tests were used in a later analysis to score TCR-TCR, TCR-HLA and TCR-CMV co-occurrence, with a repertoire-size bias correction applied to the TCR pairs. A later analysis estimated false discovery rates by permuting HLA or CMV assignments 20 times. A later analysis grouped co-occurring TCRs with DBSCAN, adding TCRdist sequence similarity when clustering within HLA-allele-positive subsets. For co-occurrence clustering, repertoires with fewer than 30,000 or more than 120,000 public chains were excluded, along with about five repertoires with anomalous nucleotide sharing. TCRdb stores this immuneACCESS table with in-frame sequences only. Part of the clones is absent; in the studies checked, under half of the shortfall reflects unresolved V genes, and no reason is known for the rest. For V, J and clone size, that table is used; D and trimming come from the DNA. The sample table holds approximately 160,000 clones, of which 80% were seen once. In total, the top ten clones hold 6.5% to 8.5% of the sample.

The specimen sequenced was PBMCs. The receptor was derived from a man in his thirties or forties in good health and CMV-seropositive.

The DNA reads TGTGCCAGCAGCCCCCTGGGCCAAAATTACAATGAGCAGTTCTTC. Its protein product is CASSPLGQNYNEQFF. The chain uses TRBV5-4 and TRBJ2-1; confidence is insufficient to name the D gene. CDR1 SGHNT and CDR2 YYREEE are derived from the germline V gene (reference sequence). The CDR3 sequence holds 15 residues, the cysteine and phenylalanine included. Only the CDR3 part of the read is kept: 45 bases, read in frame from the first base. V loses 4 bases, J loses 4 bases, and the germline ends lie 15 bases apart.